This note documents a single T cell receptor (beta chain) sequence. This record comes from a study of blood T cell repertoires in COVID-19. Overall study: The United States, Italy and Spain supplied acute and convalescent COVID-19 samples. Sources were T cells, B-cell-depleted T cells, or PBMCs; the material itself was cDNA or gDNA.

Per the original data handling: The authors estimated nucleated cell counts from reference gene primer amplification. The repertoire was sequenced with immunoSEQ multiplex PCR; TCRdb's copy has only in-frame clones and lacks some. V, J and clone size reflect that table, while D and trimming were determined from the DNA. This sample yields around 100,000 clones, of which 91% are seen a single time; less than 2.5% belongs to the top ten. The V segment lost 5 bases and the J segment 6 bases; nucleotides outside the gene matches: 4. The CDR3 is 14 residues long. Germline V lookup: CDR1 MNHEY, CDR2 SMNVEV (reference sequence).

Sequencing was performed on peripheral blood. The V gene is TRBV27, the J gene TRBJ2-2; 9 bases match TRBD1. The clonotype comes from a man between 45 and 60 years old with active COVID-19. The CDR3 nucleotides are TGTGCCAGCAGTAGGGACAGGGCCCCCGGGGAGCTGTTTTTT. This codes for CASSRDRAPGELFF.